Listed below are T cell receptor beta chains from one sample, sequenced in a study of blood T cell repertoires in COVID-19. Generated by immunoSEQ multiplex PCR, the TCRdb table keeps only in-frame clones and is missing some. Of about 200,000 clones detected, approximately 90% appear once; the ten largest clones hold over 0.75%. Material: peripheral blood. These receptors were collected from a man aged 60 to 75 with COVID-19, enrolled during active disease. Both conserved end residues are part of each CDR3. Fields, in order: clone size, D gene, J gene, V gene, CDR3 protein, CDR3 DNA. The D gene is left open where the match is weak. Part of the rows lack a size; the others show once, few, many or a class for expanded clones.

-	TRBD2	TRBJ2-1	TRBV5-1	CASSHGTSGISEQFF	TGCGCCAGCAGCCACGGGACTAGCGGGATAAGTGAGCAGTTCTTC
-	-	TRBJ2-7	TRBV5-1	CASSSDSLSYEQYF	TGCGCCAGCAGCTCCGACAGTCTTTCCTACGAGCAGTACTTC
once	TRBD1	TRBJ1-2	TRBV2	CASPPGGAGNGYTF	TGTGCCAGTCCCCCAGGGGGCGCTGGAAATGGCTACACCTTC
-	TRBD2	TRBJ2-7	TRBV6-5	CASRPSGGASYEQYF	TGTGCCAGCAGGCCTAGCGGGGGGGCTTCCTACGAGCAGTACTTC
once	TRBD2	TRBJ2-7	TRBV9	CASSADPGLEFSYEQYF	TGTGCCAGCAGCGCAGATCCGGGACTAGAGTTCTCCTACGAGCAGTACTTC
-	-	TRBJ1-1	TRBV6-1	CASSEARATEAFF	TGTGCCAGCAGTGAAGCGCGGGCCACTGAAGCTTTCTTT
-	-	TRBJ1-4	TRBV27	CASSFLYRATNEKLFF	TGTGCCAGCAGTTTTCTATACAGGGCAACTAATGAAAAACTGTTTTTT
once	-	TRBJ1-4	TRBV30	CAWSPPSLEKLFF	TGTGCCTGGAGTCCCCCGAGTCTAGAAAAACTGTTTTTT
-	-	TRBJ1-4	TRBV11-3	CASSLVWRGRDREKLFF	TGTGCCAGCAGCTTAGTCTGGCGGGGCAGGGACCGTGAAAAACTGTTTTTT
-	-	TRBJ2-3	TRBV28	CASKWTSTDTQYF	TGTGCCAGCAAGTGGACTAGCACAGATACGCAGTATTTT
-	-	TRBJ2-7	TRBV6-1	CASSDTLGSNEQYF	TGTGCCAGCAGTGACACTCTAGGATCCAACGAGCAGTACTTC
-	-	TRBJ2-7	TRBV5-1	CASSLDNHGYEQYF	TGCGCCAGCAGCTTGGACAACCATGGCTACGAGCAGTACTTC
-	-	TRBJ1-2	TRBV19	CASSIDLGQGPYGYTF	TGTGCCAGTAGTATAGATCTTGGGCAGGGCCCCTATGGCTACACCTTC
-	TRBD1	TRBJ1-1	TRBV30	CAWGTGAVTEAFF	TGTGCCTGGGGCACAGGGGCGGTCACTGAAGCTTTCTTT
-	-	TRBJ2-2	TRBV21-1	CASSKGSTGPRGTGELFF	TGTGCCAGCAGCAAGGGTTCGACAGGCCCTCGAGGCACCGGGGAGCTGTTTTTT
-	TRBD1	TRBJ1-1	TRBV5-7	CASSVDRGTEAFF	TGTGCCAGCAGCGTGGACAGGGGCACTGAAGCTTTCTTT
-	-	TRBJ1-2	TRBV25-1	CASRGGRDYGYTF	TGTGCCAGCAGAGGCGGGCGGGACTATGGCTACACCTTC
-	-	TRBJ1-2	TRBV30	CAWSVYLSTGDYGYTF	TGTGCCTGGAGTGTCTATCTCTCGACAGGAGACTATGGCTACACCTTC
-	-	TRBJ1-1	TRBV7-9	CASSKSRGEGMNTEAFF	TGTGCCAGCAGCAAATCGCGCGGGGAGGGGATGAACACTGAAGCTTTCTTT
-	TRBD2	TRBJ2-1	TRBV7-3	CASSFGRDNEQFF	TGTGCCAGCAGCTTCGGGAGGGACAATGAGCAGTTCTTC
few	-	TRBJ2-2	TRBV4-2	CASSQTGRGRAGELFF	TGTGCCAGCAGCCAGACGGGCAGGGGACGTGCCGGGGAGCTGTTTTTT
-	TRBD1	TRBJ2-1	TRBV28	CATRTGGGVEQFF	TGTGCCACCCGGACAGGGGGCGGGGTTGAGCAGTTCTTC
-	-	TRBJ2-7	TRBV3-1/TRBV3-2	CASSPGGTDYYYEQYF	TGTGCCAGCAGCCCGGGGGGGACAGACTATTACTACGAGCAGTACTTC
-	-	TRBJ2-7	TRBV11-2	CASRQGLGEQYF	TGTGCCTCCCGACAGGGACTAGGGGAGCAGTACTTC
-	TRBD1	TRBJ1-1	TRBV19	CASSAMDRGDTEAFF	TGTGCCAGTAGCGCGATGGACAGGGGGGACACTGAAGCTTTCTTT
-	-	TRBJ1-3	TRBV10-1	CASSETINSGNTIYF	TGCGCCAGCAGTGAGACTATTAACTCTGGAAACACCATATATTTT
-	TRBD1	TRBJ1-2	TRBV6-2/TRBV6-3	CASSYNARQGRKGYTF	TGTGCCAGCAGTTACAACGCCCGACAGGGGCGGAAAGGCTACACCTTC
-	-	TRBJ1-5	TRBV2	CASSEDRSYQPQHF	TGTGCCAGCAGTGAGGACAGATCCTATCAGCCCCAGCATTTT
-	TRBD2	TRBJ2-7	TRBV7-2	CASSSRAGGPHEQYF	TGTGCCAGCAGCTCGAGGGCGGGAGGGCCTCACGAGCAGTACTTC
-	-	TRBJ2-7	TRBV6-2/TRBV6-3	CASSTPGTRDSTEQYF	TGTGCCAGCAGTACTCCCGGGACGCGGGACTCCACCGAGCAGTACTTC
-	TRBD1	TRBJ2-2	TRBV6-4	CASSGQGSTGELFF	TGTGCCAGCAGCGGACAGGGGTCCACCGGGGAGCTGTTTTTT
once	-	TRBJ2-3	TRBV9	CASSVRPSAADTQYF	TGTGCCAGCAGCGTACGACCCTCGGCGGCAGATACGCAGTATTTT
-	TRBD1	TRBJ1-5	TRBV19	CASSLTGLGNQPQHF	TGTGCCAGTAGCCTGACAGGGCTCGGCAATCAGCCCCAGCATTTT
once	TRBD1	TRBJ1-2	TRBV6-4	CASSRTGSYGYTF	TGTGCCAGCAGTAGGACAGGGTCATATGGCTACACCTTC
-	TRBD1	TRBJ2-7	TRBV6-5	CASSSAGTVSYEQYF	TGTGCCAGCAGTTCTGCCGGGACAGTCTCCTACGAGCAGTACTTC
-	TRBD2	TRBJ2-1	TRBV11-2	CASSLDRGEVNNEQFF	TGTGCCAGCAGCTTAGATCGGGGGGAGGTAAACAATGAGCAGTTCTTC
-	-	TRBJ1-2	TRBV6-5	CASSSSDRVLFGYTF	-
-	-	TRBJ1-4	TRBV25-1	CASRETARGEKLFF	TGTGCCAGCAGAGAGACCGCCCGGGGTGAAAAACTGTTTTTT
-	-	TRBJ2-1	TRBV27	CASRMGTGPYNEQFF	TGTGCCAGCAGGATGGGAACAGGACCTTACAATGAGCAGTTCTTC
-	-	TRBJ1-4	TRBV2	CASRKQGEGEKLFF	TGTGCCAGCAGAAAACAGGGTGAAGGGGAAAAACTGTTTTTT